The clone carrying this TCR beta chain is medium-sized within its sample. The antigen is not known. These data belong to a study of metastatic and nonmetastatic thyroid tumors. Study background: Repertoires were compared across blood and tumor or nodule tissue from malignant and benign thyroid patients. Study findings and constraints: Relative to benign nodules, malignant thyroid tumors were reportedly characterized by significantly elevated TCR beta diversity in blood and tumor.

With MiXCR, TCRdb called clones anew from the PCR reads. This sample yields 20,000 to 30,000 clones, of which 22% are seen a single time; about 7.6% belongs to the top ten. Not a single patient had been given any form of treatment at any point before undergoing thyroid surgery. CDR1 MNHNS and CDR2 SASEGT come from the germline V gene. Germline trimming cut 5 bases from V and 6 bases from J; bases unmatched to any gene: 10. The CDR3 is 15 residues long. Input material: blood. The chain employs TRBV6-1 and TRBJ1-2; 9 bases fit TRBD1. This sequence was found in a female donor with papillary thyroid cancer or a benign thyroid nodule (not recorded which). Some clones in this sample may be carry-over from other donors' samples. The CDR3 protein is CASSTTDRGGDGYTF. The CDR3 coding sequence is TGTGCCAGCAGTACCACGGACAGGGGCGGAGATGGCTACACCTTC.